The 26 T cell receptor beta chains listed next were all sequenced from one sample in a study of tumor-infiltrating lymphocytes in primary liver carcinoma. Both blood RNA, taken from unsorted whole blood, and germline DNA were extracted. Constant-region priming of roughly 490 ng total RNA yielded TCR beta cDNA. ARM-PCR was slightly modified, and three nested multiplex PCR rounds with it gave rise to the TCR beta libraries. It was with TRBV1-TRBV30 forward primers and a C-beta reverse primer that the first two PCR rounds were run, at about 9 cycles each. One entry per CDR3 protein results from TCRdb running MiXCR on the multiplex PCR reads. The sample holds roughly 180,000 distinct CDR3 sequences, 50% to 75% seen once. Sequencing was carried out using peripheral blood. Receptors were obtained from a man aged 40-49 years with primary liver carcinoma and hepatitis B virus infection.

The chain couples TRBV14 to TRBJ2-3; D remains unclear. V lost 0 bases and J lost 14, with 15 bases in between. The CDR3 extends over 13 amino acids. Germline V lookup: CDR1 SGHDN, CDR2 FVKESK. The CDR3 coding sequence is TGTGCCAGCAGCCAAGATCGACTCGGCCCGCGGTATTTT. Its translation is CASSQDRLGPRYF.

About this clonotype itself: A much larger clone differs from this one at a single base, so this may be a read error. This chain links TRBV11-2 with TRBJ2-7; D uncertain. Germline CDR1 reads SGHAT; CDR2 reads FQNNGV. CDR3 size: 13 residues. The V end was cut by 6 bases, the J end by 0 bases, with 9 bases between. The CDR3 region has the DNA TGTGCCAGCAGTCGACCTGACTCCTACGAGCAGTACTTC. Its protein is CASSRPDSYEQYF.

As for this clonotype: With a much larger clone just one base away, this may be a read error. The rearrangement joins TRBV11-2 to TRBJ2-5; 9 nucleotides line up with TRBD1. The CDR3 runs to 13 residues. CDR1 is SGHAT, CDR2 FQNNGV, per germline. CDR3 in amino acids: CASSLGQGGTKYF. The CDR3 nucleotides read TGTGCCAGCAGCTTGGGACAGGGCGGGACCAAGTACTTC.

The chain employs TRBV7-9 and TRBJ1-5; D remains unclear. Germline V CDR1 and CDR2: SEHNR, FQNEAQ (reference sequence). The CDR3 covers 15 residues. Deletions cut 2 bases from V and 0 bases from J, with 8 bases between. The CDR3 region has the DNA TGTGCCAGCAGCTTATCGACGGATAGCAATCAGCCCCAGCATTTT. This sequence encodes CASSLSTDSNQPQHF. Filled out from reference TRBV7-9 and TRBJ1-5, the complete variable domain reads DTGVSQNPRHKITKRGQNVTFRCDPISEHNRLYWYRQTLGQGPEFLTYFQNEAQLEKSRLLSDRFSAERPKGSFSTLEIQRTEQGDSAMYLCASSLSTDSNQPQHFGDGTRLSIL.

A few counts support this clonotype. The chain links TRBV6-1 to TRBJ2-1, with 7 bases that match TRBD1. Germline V gives CDR1 MNHNS, CDR2 SASEGT. The CDR3 covers 13 residues. Trimming removed 7 bases from V and 7 bases from J; junction bases left unmatched: 7. The DNA for the CDR3 is TGTGCCAGCAACCTACAGGGGTGGAATGAGCAGTTCTTC. Translated, it gives CASNLQGWNEQFF.

Worth noting for this clonotype: A read error is possible here, since a much larger clone lies one base away. The V and J genes are TRBV29-1 and TRBJ2-5, with D unresolved. CDR3 length: 10 residues. Germline lookup yields CDR1 SQVTM and CDR2 ANQGSEA. The chain's CDR3 is CNVSTETQYF. CDR3 DNA: TGCAACGTTTCTACTGAGACCCAGTACTTC.

The rearrangement joins TRBV12-3 or TRBV12-4 to TRBJ1-6; D is undetermined. V gave up 6 bases and J gave up 10 bases, with 16 bases separating them. CDR3 length: 14 amino acids. This CDR3 reads CASSRIGEESPLHF. DNA for the CDR3: TGTGCCAGCAGCCGCATCGGGGAGGAATCACCCCTCCACTTT.

This clonotype was found a few times. The CDR3 nucleotides are TGTGCCAGCAACACGAGGGATTCCCGGGACGGCACAGATACGCAGTATTTT. Protein: CASNTRDSRDGTDTQYF. V is TRBV6-2 or TRBV6-3 and J is TRBJ2-3, with D tentatively TRBD1 or TRBD2 (5 bases each). This CDR3 spans 17 amino acids. V was cut by 7 bases and J by 1 base, with 21 bases left in between. The germline CDR1 and CDR2 sequences are MNHEY and SVGEGT.

The rearrangement uses TRBV14 and TRBJ2-3; D ambiguous. Trimming shortened V by 4 bases and J by 3 bases, and 20 bases separated the two germline ends. The CDR3 has 17 amino acids. CDR1 and CDR2 (germline): SGHDN, FVKESK. The CDR3 DNA sequence: TGTGCCAGCAGCCGCAGCTGGGAAAGGAGTGGGACAGATACGCAGTATTTT. Its translation: CASSRSWERSGTDTQYF. The whole variable domain, filled in from reference TRBV14 and TRBJ2-3, reads EAGVTQFPSHSVIEKGQTVTLRCDPISGHDNLYWYRRVMGKEIKFLLHFVKESKQDESGMPNNRFLAERTGGTYSTLKVQPAELEDSGVYFCASSRSWERSGTDTQYFGPGTRLTVL.

The rearrangement links TRBV6-1 to TRBJ1-5, with 8 bases fitting TRBD1. CDR3 length: 14 amino acids. The ends lost 8 bases at V and 2 bases at J; junction bases unmatched: 5. CDR1 is MNHNS and CDR2 is SASEGT in the germline V gene. Written as DNA, the CDR3 is TGTGCCAGCCACCTACAGGGGGGCAATCAGCCCCAGCATTTT. This codes for CASHLQGGNQPQHF.

The chain combines TRBV5-4 with TRBJ2-2; D is unclear. This CDR3 is 15 amino acids long. Trimming shortened V by 1 base and J by 5 bases, and 12 bases separated the two germline ends. Germline V gives CDR1 SGHNT, CDR2 YYREEE (reference sequence). The CDR3 DNA reads TGTGCCAGCAGCTTGAGCACCCTAGGTACCGGGGAGCTGTTTTTT. It is translated as CASSLSTLGTGELFF. Supplemented by reference TRBV5-4 and TRBJ2-2, the full variable domain reads ETGVTQSPTHLIKTRGQQVTLRCSSQSGHNTVSWYQQALGQGPQFIFQYYREEENGRGNFPPRFSGLQFPNYSSELNVNALELDDSALYLCASSLSTLGTGELFFGEGSRLTVL.

This clonotype was observed once. V usage is TRBV28 and J usage is TRBJ1-4; D unresolved. V lost 6 bases and J 15 bases, leaving 17 bases between the germline ends. Germline CDR1 and CDR2: MDHEN and SYDVKM. There are 12 residues in the CDR3. The CDR3 DNA follows: TGTGCCAGCAGGGGAAACGGGGAAAGATTGTTTTTT. This translates into CASRGNGERLFF.

This clonotype was observed many times. This chain uses TRBV11-2 with TRBJ2-7, with TRBD1 matching 7 bases. The CDR3 is 13 residues long. The germline gives CDR1 SGHAT, CDR2 FQNNGV. V was clipped by 5 bases and J by 3 bases; unmatched bases: 4. The CDR3 nucleotides are TGTGCCAGCAGCCGACAGGGAAACTACGAGCAGTACTTC. This codes for CASSRQGNYEQYF.

V gene TRBV4-1 combines with J gene TRBJ1-5; 7 nucleotides match TRBD1. The CDR3 has 16 amino acids. The V and J ends lost 6 bases and 6 bases, in that order; junction bases with no gene match: 14. Germline lookup yields CDR1 MGHRA and CDR2 YSYEKL. DNA of the CDR3: TGCGCCAGCAGTCTCAAAGCTCTGGACAGGAGTCAGCCCCAGCATTTT. This codes for CASSLKALDRSQPQHF.

This chain links TRBV30 with TRBJ1-1; D unresolved. The germline V gene has CDR1 GTSNPN and CDR2 SVGIG (reference sequence). CDR3 length: 12 residues. With 6 bases removed from V and 3 bases from J, the gap between germline ends came to 11 bases. The CDR3 protein is CACLGWDTEAFF. The CDR3 DNA reads TGTGCCTGTCTTGGATGGGACACTGAAGCTTTCTTT.

A few counts support this clonotype. This clone may be a read error of a much larger clone one base away. The chain uses TRBV11-2 and TRBJ1-1; 7 bases map to TRBD1. This CDR3 region has 13 residues. V gave up 2 bases and J gave up 6 bases; unmatched junction bases: 3. Germline V gives CDR1 SGHAT, CDR2 FQNNGV. CDR3: CASSLTGEAEAFF. As DNA, the CDR3 is TGTGCCAGCAGCTTAACAGGGGAAGCTGAAGCTTTCTTT.

J is TRBJ2-3 and V is TRBV29-1, with 8 bases identical to TRBD2. The CDR3 contains 14 residues. Losses at the gene ends were 3 bases for V and 7 bases for J; bases not matched to a gene: 9. Germline CDR1 reads SQVTM; CDR2 reads ANQGSEA. The CDR3 DNA follows: TGCAGCGTTGAGGTGGATAGCGGGACACATACGCAGTATTTT. Protein: CSVEVDSGTHTQYF.

This clonotype came up many times. The chain couples TRBV6-1 to TRBJ2-3; no definite D call. CDR1 is MNHNS, CDR2 SASEGT, per germline. The CDR3 totals 15 residues. V shed 1 base and J shed 8 bases, with 16 bases lying between them. This CDR3 is CASSEDGGLRRTQYF. CDR3 DNA sequence: TGTGCCAGCAGTGAAGACGGTGGGTTAAGGCGTACGCAGTATTTT.

Worth noting for this clonotype: Relative to the germline gene, one junction end is altered; a read error may explain this. The chain has TRBV11-2 and TRBJ2-7; D remains ambiguous. The CDR3 sequence is 14 residues long. Germline CDR1 SGHAT, CDR2 FQNNGV. In DNA, the CDR3 is TGTGCCAGTGGCTTAACCAACGGAGCCTACGATCAGTACTTC. This gives the protein CASGLTNGAYDQYF.

The rearrangement links TRBV6-5 to TRBJ1-5; 9 bases match TRBD1. The V segment lost 6 bases and the J segment 11 bases; nucleotides outside the gene matches: 14. Germline lookup yields CDR1 MNHEY and CDR2 SVGAGI. The CDR3 runs to 15 residues. For the CDR3, the DNA is TGTGCCAGCAGAGACAGGGGGTTTGTCGATCGGACCCAGCATTTT. Its protein product is CASRDRGFVDRTQHF.

This clonotype has a single count. A junction boundary mismatches the germline segment, possibly from a read error. The CDR3 sequence: CASGYLGPDSQETQYF. The CDR3 nucleotides are TGTGCCAGCGGTTACTTAGGTCCGGACAGCCAAGAGACCCAGTACTTC. The chain is built from TRBV6-6 and TRBJ2-5; a weak D match, TRBD1 (6 bases). This CDR3 comprises 16 residues. Per the germline V gene, CDR1 is MNHNY and CDR2 is SVGAGI (reference sequence).

This clonotype is a singleton in its sample. The chain joins TRBV7-9 to TRBJ2-1; D may match TRBD1 or TRBD2 (5 bases each). The CDR3 extends over 13 amino acids. The germline V gene encodes CDR1 SEHNR and CDR2 FQNEAQ (reference sequence). The V and J ends lost 11 bases and 5 bases respectively, with 16 bases between them. The CDR3, as DNA: TGTGCCCAAAACCTGGGGGTCGACAATGAGCAGTTCTTC. As protein: CAQNLGVDNEQFF.

This sequence joins TRBV5-1 and TRBJ2-7; no reliable D call. Germline values: CDR1 SGHRS, CDR2 YFSETQ. V was clipped by 4 bases and J by 0 bases, with 8 bases between them. The CDR3 is 13 residues long. CDR3 sequence: CASSNEVSYEQYF. CDR3 DNA: TGCGCCAGCAGCAACGAGGTCTCCTACGAGCAGTACTTC. Variable domain in full (rest from reference TRBV5-1 and TRBJ2-7): KAGVTQTPRYLIKTRGQQVTLSCSPISGHRSVSWYQQTPGQGLQFLFEYFSETQRNKGNFPGRFSGRQFSNSRSEMNVSTLELGDSALYLCASSNEVSYEQYFGPGTRLTVT.

This clonotype was picked up one time. Lacking the conserved final phenylalanine or tryptophan, this CDR3 likely reflects a read error. The J gene is TRBJ2-1, the V gene TRBV11-2, with 16 bases aligning to TRBD2. The germline CDR1 and CDR2 sequences are SGHAT and FQNNGV. The CDR3 has 15 residues. The CDR3 sequence is CANSPGLAGGDEQFL. The CDR3 nucleotides are TGTGCCAACAGCCCGGGACTAGCGGGGGGGGATGAGCAGTTCCTC.

V gene TRBV20-1 combines with J gene TRBJ1-5; the D gene is possibly TRBD1 (6 bases). Germline V gives CDR1 DFQATT, CDR2 SNEGSKA (reference sequence). The CDR3 is 16 amino acids. V was trimmed by 6 bases and J by 2 bases, leaving 20 bases between them. The CDR3 region is CSAWDISLGGNQPQHF. The CDR3, as DNA: TGCAGTGCATGGGACATATCTCTGGGCGGCAATCAGCCCCAGCATTTT.

V and J are TRBV29-1 and TRBJ2-1; the D gene is possibly TRBD2 (5 bases). The CDR3 totals 15 residues. The V end lost 1 base, the J end lost 3 bases, and 13 bases lay between the germline ends. Germline V gives CDR1 SQVTM, CDR2 ANQGSEA. The CDR3: CSVEGVEGVYNEQFF. In DNA form, the CDR3 reads TGCAGCGTTGAAGGCGTAGAGGGAGTCTACAATGAGCAGTTCTTC.